The 9 T cell receptor beta chains presented below share a single source sample, sequenced in a study of blood T cell repertoires in COVID-19. Generated by immunoSEQ multiplex PCR, the TCRdb table keeps only in-frame clones and is missing some. The top ten hold roughly 12% of the sample, which has fewer than 50,000 clones, 83% seen once. Material: peripheral blood. The receptors were gathered from a human donor in a cohort sampled during active COVID-19.

The rearrangement joins TRBV10-3 to TRBJ2-7, with 9 bases aligning to TRBD1. V shed 0 bases and J 4 bases; nucleotides not matched to a gene: 10. This CDR3 is 17 amino acids long. Germline V gene lookup returns CDR1 ENHRY and CDR2 SYGVKD. The CDR3 coding sequence is TGTGCCATCAGTGAGTCGACCCGGGGACAGGGACTTTACGAGCAGTACTTC. Protein sequence: CAISESTRGQGLYEQYF.

The V gene is TRBV5-5, the J gene TRBJ1-1; no clear D. Trimming removed 4 bases at V and 1 base at J, with 8 bases between. CDR1 and CDR2 (germline): SGHKS, YYEKEE (reference sequence). This CDR3 comprises 13 residues. CDR3 protein: CASSTPQNTEAFF. CDR3 coding DNA: TGTGCCAGCAGCACACCACAGAACACTGAAGCTTTCTTT.

The chain links TRBV7-9 to TRBJ1-3, with a tentative D call TRBD1 (6 bases). Per the germline V gene, CDR1 is SEHNR and CDR2 is FQNEAQ (reference sequence). V lost 5 bases to trimming and J lost 4 bases, with 12 bases between them. There are 14 residues in the CDR3. CDR3 amino acids: CASSPQGYGNTIYF. The CDR3 DNA follows: TGTGCCAGCAGCCCGCAGGGGTACGGAAACACCATATATTTT.

V usage is TRBV10-3 and J usage is TRBJ1-3; D not resolved. This CDR3 spans 14 amino acids. Germline loops: CDR1 ENHRY, CDR2 SYGVKD. Trimming stripped 0 bases from V and 4 bases from J, with 7 bases between. The CDR3 protein is CAISESAVGNTIYF. CDR3 DNA: TGTGCCATCAGTGAGTCTGCGGTCGGAAACACCATATATTTT.

The rearrangement uses TRBV10-3 and TRBJ1-6; 12 bases match TRBD1. The V gene's germline CDR1 is ENHRY and CDR2 SYGVKD. The CDR3 extends over 15 amino acids. Germline trimming cut 6 bases from V and 9 bases from J; bases unmatched to any gene: 6. CDR3 DNA: TGTGCCATCAGCCATAGGGACAGGGGGCTTTCACCCCTCCACTTT. It codes for CAISHRDRGLSPLHF.

This clone was seen once. V and J are TRBV7-2 and TRBJ2-7; D possibly corresponds to TRBD1 (5 bases). V was trimmed by 2 bases and J by 5 bases, leaving 10 bases between them. CDR1 and CDR2 from the germline V gene are SGHTA and FQGNSA. CDR3 length equals 13 residues. The CDR3 region has the DNA TGTGCCAGCAGCTTAAAGTGGGGCAACGAGCAGTACTTC. Protein sequence: CASSLKWGNEQYF.

V usage is TRBV5-1 and J usage is TRBJ2-7; TRBD1 matches at 7 bases. The CDR3 runs to 14 residues. With V trimmed by 0 bases and J by 3 bases, 3 bases remained unmatched. CDR1 SGHRS and CDR2 YFSETQ come from the germline V gene. The CDR3 nucleotides are TGCGCCAGCAGCTTGGAGTCAGGGGGCTACGAGCAGTACTTC. The encoded protein is CASSLESGGYEQYF.

The chain links TRBV9 to TRBJ1-6; TRBD1 is a possible D gene (6 bases). The ends were cut back, 4 bases at V and 7 bases at J, with 15 bases in the middle. This CDR3 has 15 amino acids. The germline V gene has CDR1 SGDLS and CDR2 YYNGEE. The CDR3 DNA follows: TGTGCCAGCAGCATCAGGGGACGCTGGAATTCACCCCTCCACTTT. This translates into CASSIRGRWNSPLHF.

The chain employs TRBV11-3 and TRBJ1-3; weak D call: TRBD1 (6 bases). Germline V gene sequence: CDR1 SGHNT, CDR2 YENEEA. Deletions cut 3 bases from V and 0 bases from J, with 9 bases between. The length of the CDR3 is 15 residues. For the CDR3, the DNA is TGTGCCAGCAGCTTGGGGACACTCTCTGGAAACACCATATATTTT. Translated: CASSLGTLSGNTIYF.